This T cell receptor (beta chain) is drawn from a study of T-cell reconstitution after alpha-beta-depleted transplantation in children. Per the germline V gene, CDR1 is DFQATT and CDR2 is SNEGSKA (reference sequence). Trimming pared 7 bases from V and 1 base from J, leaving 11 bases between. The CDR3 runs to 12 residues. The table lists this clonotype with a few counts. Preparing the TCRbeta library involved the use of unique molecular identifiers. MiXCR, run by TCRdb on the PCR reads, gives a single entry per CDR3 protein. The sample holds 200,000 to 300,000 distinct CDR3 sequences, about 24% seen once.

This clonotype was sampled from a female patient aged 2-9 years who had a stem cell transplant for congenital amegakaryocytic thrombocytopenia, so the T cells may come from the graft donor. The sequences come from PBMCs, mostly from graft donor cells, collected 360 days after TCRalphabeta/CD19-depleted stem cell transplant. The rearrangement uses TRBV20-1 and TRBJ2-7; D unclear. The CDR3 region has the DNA TGCAGTGTTAAGGCTGATTCCTACGAGCAGTACTTC. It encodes CSVKADSYEQYF.